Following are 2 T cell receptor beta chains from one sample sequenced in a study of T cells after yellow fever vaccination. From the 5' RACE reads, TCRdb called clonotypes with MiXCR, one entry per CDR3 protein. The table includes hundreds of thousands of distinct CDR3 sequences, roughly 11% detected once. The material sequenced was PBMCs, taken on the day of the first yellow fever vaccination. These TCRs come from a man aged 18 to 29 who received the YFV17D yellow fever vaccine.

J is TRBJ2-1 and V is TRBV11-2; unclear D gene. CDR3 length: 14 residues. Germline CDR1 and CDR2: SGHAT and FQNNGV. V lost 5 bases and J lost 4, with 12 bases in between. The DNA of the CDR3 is TGTGCCAGCAGCGCAGGACGGGTATACAATGAGCAGTTCTTC. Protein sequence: CASSAGRVYNEQFF.

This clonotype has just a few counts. CDR3 DNA: TGTGCCAGCAGCACCTTAGCGAGGACCTACGAGCAGTACTTC. It codes for CASSTLARTYEQYF. V and J are TRBV11-2 and TRBJ2-7; D is possibly TRBD2 (5 bases). CDR1 SGHAT and CDR2 FQNNGV come from the germline V gene. V lost 5 bases and J 2 bases, leaving 13 bases between the germline ends. The CDR3 extends over 14 amino acids.